This is a list of T cell receptor beta chains from one sample in a study of Ad26.COV2.S vaccination and SARS-CoV-2 variants. The protocol was immunoSEQ multiplex PCR, while the TCRdb copy is restricted to in-frame clones and leaves out a portion. The sample carries about 480,000 clones, 70% to 90% recorded once. The starting material was peripheral blood, obtained in a trial of Ad26.COV2.S vaccine versus placebo. The receptors stem from a person between 18 and 65 years old who received the Ad26.COV2.S COVID-19 vaccine or a placebo. Each CDR3 is given with its conserved first and last residue. A clone size is listed for some rows: how often the clone was seen (once, few, many), or a class if it is expanded.

>TRBV28|TRBJ1-1|once
CASRETGEAFF
>TRBV6-2/TRBV6-3|TRBJ2-7|NA
CASSQSGVSFEQYF
>TRBV11-3|TRBJ1-1|NA
CASSLSGGTEAFF
>TRBV27|TRBJ1-4|NA
CASSSFGTGGEKLFF
>TRBV6-5|TRBJ2-2|NA
CASSYWGRRNTGELFF
>TRBV9|TRBJ1-1|NA
CASSPTPSWGDTEAFF
>TRBV7-9|TRBJ2-3|NA
CASSGSGRTDTQYF
>TRBV4-2|TRBJ2-2|many
CASSQEIMGQSTGELFF
>TRBV6-5|TRBJ2-7|NA
CASRPGTSSYEQYF
>TRBV23-1|TRBJ2-1|NA
CASSQSNPYNEQFF
>TRBV5-1|TRBJ2-1|NA
CASSNGTGYNEQFF
>TRBV9|TRBJ2-3|once
CASSVRQDSPDTQYF
>TRBV5-1|TRBJ1-1|NA
CASSSQGSSEAFF
>TRBV19|TRBJ2-1|NA
CASSIREALYNEQFF
>TRBV5-1|TRBJ2-5|NA
CASSSGQAETQYF
>TRBV6-2/TRBV6-3|TRBJ1-6|NA
CASSYGGASPLHF
>TRBV14|TRBJ2-5|NA
CASSLELRQETQYF
>TRBV15|TRBJ2-7|NA
CATSWPPSYEQYF
>TRBV2|TRBJ2-7|few
CASRKDPHPEQYF
>TRBV7-8|TRBJ2-7|NA
CASTLMWGGNDYEQYF
>TRBV9|TRBJ2-2|once
CASSVGVIGTGELFF
>TRBV5-6|TRBJ1-1|NA
CASSLTGTGDPTF
>TRBV7-3|TRBJ2-1|NA
CASSVTGANEQFF
>TRBV5-4|TRBJ2-3|once
CASSPLVSSGRGDTQYF
>TRBV28|TRBJ1-6|NA
CASRGRNYNSPLHF
>TRBV30|TRBJ2-1|once
CAWSGTSSYNEQFF
>TRBV4-2|TRBJ1-2|NA
CASSPTWVQDGYTF
>TRBV2|TRBJ1-3|few
CASSIDTIYF
>TRBV6-1|TRBJ2-7|NA
CASSEGDAGRRPPRSPYF
>TRBV30|TRBJ1-4|NA
CAWGTGQVNEKLFF
>TRBV5-6|TRBJ2-7|NA
CASSQAGFEQYF